Included here is one T cell receptor beta chain sequence, with context. Its antigen is currently unknown. The data are from a study of cytomegalovirus exposure and HLA in healthy donors. Study outcomes and limitations: According to an earlier analysis, most TCR beta V segments yielded productive rearrangements about 87% or about 30% of the time.

Both 60 Vbeta primers and 13 Jbeta primers went into the PCR. Sequencing was performed with immunoSEQ multiplex PCR; in TCRdb, only in-frame clones are kept and a portion is missing. Here the sample spans fewer than 200,000 clones, about 85% being singletons. The specimen was PBMCs. The receptor's source is a woman aged 50 to 65 in good health and CMV-seropositive.

CDR3 sequence reads: CASSLKYSGNTIYF. The DNA for the CDR3 is TGTGCCAGCAGCTTAAAATACTCTGGAAACACCATATATTTT. V gene TRBV7-2 combines with J gene TRBJ1-3, with unresolved D. CDR1 and CDR2 (germline): SGHTA, FQGNSA. Trimming stripped 2 bases from V and 0 bases from J, with 5 bases between. There are 14 residues in the CDR3. The full variable domain, with the rest looked up from reference TRBV7-2 and TRBJ1-3, is GAGVSQSPSNKVTEKGKDVELRCDPISGHTALYWYRQSLGQGLEFLIYFQGNSAPDKSGLPSDRFSAERTGGSVSTLTIQRTQQEDSAVYLCASSLKYSGNTIYFGEGSWLTVV.